A single sample gave rise to the 20 T cell receptor beta chains below, sequenced in a study of monozygotic twins with inflammatory bowel disease. TCRdb reprocessed the 5' RACE reads; each CDR3 protein has one entry and no DNA is given. This table lists approximately 150,000 distinct CDR3 sequences. Material: blood. These receptors originate from a human donor with ulcerative colitis or Crohn's disease, or a healthy co-twin of an affected twin (not recorded which).

The chain recombines TRBV12-3 or TRBV12-4 with TRBJ1-1. The CDR3 is made up of 12 amino acids. The CDR3 protein is CASSYELPAAFF.

This chain uses TRBV10-3 with TRBJ2-1; the D gene TCRdb calls, TRBD1, cannot be checked with no DNA. The CDR3 totals 14 residues. Germline V lookup: CDR1 ENHRY, CDR2 SYGVKD. The CDR3 sequence: CAITANGIGNEQFF.

The chain links TRBV10-3 to TRBJ2-3; there is no DNA to check the TCRdb D call of TRBD1. The CDR3 has 18 residues. CDR1 is ENHRY and CDR2 is SYGVKD in the germline V gene. The CDR3 is CAISTGPALDPSTDTQYF.

This chain links TRBV27 with TRBJ1-2; TCRdb's assignment of TRBD1 cannot be checked, as there is no DNA. The CDR3 length is 17 residues. Germline V lookup: CDR1 MNHEY, CDR2 SMNVEV (reference sequence). The CDR3 protein is CASSPLTGGLPNYGYTF.

The chain carries TRBV14 and TRBJ1-4. CDR3 length equals 15 residues. Germline assignment: CDR1 SGHDN and CDR2 FVKESK. This CDR3 reads CASSQDFGFGEKLFF.

The CDR3 reads CASSPSLNPDTQYF. V is TRBV27 and J is TRBJ2-3; the D gene TCRdb calls, TRBD1, cannot be checked with no DNA. Germline V gene sequence: CDR1 MNHEY, CDR2 SMNVEV (reference sequence). The length of the CDR3 is 14 residues.

The J gene is TRBJ1-6, the V gene TRBV6-1. In germline, CDR1 is MNHNS, CDR2 SASEGT. The CDR3 is 14 amino acids. The CDR3 here is CASSESLRSSPLHF.

The chain's CDR3 is CASRLSGPGNTIYF. The rearrangement joins TRBV6-2 or TRBV6-3 to TRBJ1-3; TCRdb lists TRBD1, though no DNA is available to test this call. Germline V gives CDR1 MNHEY, CDR2 SVGEGT. The CDR3 has 14 residues.

The V and J genes are TRBV4-3 and TRBJ2-7. The CDR3 has 14 residues. From germline, CDR1 is LGHNA and CDR2 YSLEER. The CDR3 sequence: CASSQVANGYEQYF.

The chain recombines TRBV7-2 with TRBJ2-5; no DNA is available, so the TRBD2 call from TCRdb remains unchecked. This CDR3 is 17 amino acids long. Germline values: CDR1 SGHTA, CDR2 FQGNSA. CDR3 sequence reads: CASSPPGTSGRRETQYF.

V gene TRBV20-1 combines with J gene TRBJ2-7; TCRdb outputs TRBD2, but without DNA this stays unchecked. The CDR3 runs to 13 residues. Germline values: CDR1 DFQATT, CDR2 SNEGSKA (reference sequence). This CDR3 is CSAPPAATYEQYF.

V gene TRBV30 combines with J gene TRBJ1-1. Germline V gene data show CDR1 as GTSNPN and CDR2 as SVGIG (reference sequence). The CDR3 extends over 13 amino acids. The CDR3 reads CAWSVRLNTEAFF. The full variable domain, completed using reference TRBV30 and TRBJ1-1, is SQTIHQWPATLVQPVGSPLSLECTVEGTSNPNLYWYRQAAGRGLQLLFYSVGIGQISSEVPQNLSASRPQDRQFILSSKKLLLSDSGFYLCAWSVRLNTEAFFGQGTRLTVV.

This chain uses TRBV20-1 with TRBJ2-6. Per the germline V gene, CDR1 is DFQATT and CDR2 is SNEGSKA (reference sequence). The CDR3 is made up of 14 amino acids. This chain's CDR3 is CSAISLGGANVLTF.

The V call is TRBV20-1, the J call TRBJ1-2. This CDR3 region has 13 residues. CDR1 and CDR2 from the germline V gene are DFQATT and SNEGSKA (reference sequence). The CDR3 loop is CSALIQGASGYTF.

This chain uses TRBV9 with TRBJ1-4; TCRdb proposes TRBD1, but this gene call is untestable without DNA. The CDR3 loop spans 14 amino acids. The germline CDR1 and CDR2 sequences are SGDLS and YYNGEE. CDR3 sequence: CASSATGGSEKLFF.

The chain couples TRBV20-1 to TRBJ2-1. This CDR3 spans 13 amino acids. The germline V gene has CDR1 DFQATT and CDR2 SNEGSKA (reference sequence). CDR3 amino acids: CSARNRPVDEQFF.

V is TRBV14 and J is TRBJ1-1. The CDR3 contains 13 residues. The germline CDR1 and CDR2 sequences are SGHDN and FVKESK. The CDR3 protein is CASSPRGYTEAFF.

CDR3 loop: CASSPGTGETSYNEQFF. The chain carries TRBV12-3 or TRBV12-4 and TRBJ2-1; TCRdb indicates TRBD1, and absent DNA this call remains unverified. The CDR3 consists of 17 residues.

V usage is TRBV28 and J usage is TRBJ1-6; TCRdb outputs TRBD1, but without DNA this stays unchecked. The CDR3 is 17 residues long. From germline, CDR1 is MDHEN and CDR2 SYDVKM. The CDR3 loop is CASIRAVLRRPGGTLHF.

The chain couples TRBV6-2 or TRBV6-3 to TRBJ2-2; without DNA, the TCRdb call of TRBD1 cannot be checked. There are 17 residues in the CDR3. CDR1 and CDR2 (germline): MNHEY, SVGEGT. The CDR3 region is CASGPPLGQGKAGELFF.